This TCR beta chain was sequenced for a study of blood T cell repertoires in COVID-19. Study-wide background: PBMCs, B-cell-depleted T cells, or T cells provided the cDNA or gDNA that made up the material.

CDR1 and CDR2 (germline): GTSNPN, SVGIG (reference sequence). This CDR3 contains 16 residues. The junction had 16 bases not matched to a gene; V was cut back by 3 bases and J by 6 bases. As originally analysed: Using reference gene primer amplification, nucleated cell counts were estimated. Method: immunoSEQ multiplex PCR; TCRdb's copy keeps in-frame clones and lacks some. D and trimming were read from the DNA, whereas the V and J calls and clone size are those reported in that table. The sample consists of over 300,000 clones, about 84% of them appearing once. Sequenced material: peripheral blood. The rearrangement uses TRBV30 and TRBJ2-7; 8 bases are a match to TRBD2. The receptor's source is a woman between 50 and 59 years old with acute or convalescent COVID-19. Written as DNA, the CDR3 is TGTGCCTGGAGCCCCCGCGGGGGGAGGGCTAGAGGCGAGCAGTACTTC. As protein: CAWSPRGGRARGEQYF.